Listed below are T cell receptor beta chains from one sample, sequenced in a study of blood T cell repertoires in COVID-19. The table came from immunoSEQ multiplex PCR; TCRdb's copy has only in-frame clones and leaves some out. In the table there are more than 300,000 clones, more than 90% of which are singletons. Sequenced material: PBMCs or T cells enriched from blood (not recorded which). The receptor set was obtained from a woman aged 30 to 39 who had recovered from COVID-19. The conserved cysteine and the conserved F or W are not part of the CDR3 here.

TRBV2 | ASSDGAVRPYGYT
TRBV14 | ASSPRTKETQY
TRBV11-2 | ASSFGEGQGEQF
TRBV3-1/TRBV3-2 | ASSQTAGGHEQY
TRBV11-3 | ASSILRGRRGYNEQF
TRBV10-3 | AISGGLAGAYNEQF
TRBV19 | ATRTHAGGAFGGYT
TRBV5-1 | ASSPGAQGDLWEQY
TRBV13 | ASSLIQGPGNTIY
TRBV7-2 | ASSLRTAQQGSNYGYT
TRBV3-1/TRBV3-2 | ASRPAGGHNEQF
TRBV5-6 | ASSFGQGGGLSTDTQY
TRBV28 | ASSLGTGRFGNTIY
TRBV23-1 | ASNLKPGQGAHQPQH
TRBV29-1 | SPRPMEREGGGEQF
TRBV3-1/TRBV3-2 | ASRRDTELF
TRBV11-3 | ASSLSGNTEAF
TRBV27 | ASSLQGNYGYT
TRBV5-8 | ASSLDRNQPQH
TRBV11-3 | ASSPYNHQGSGNTIY
TRBV25-1 | ASSPETGSYEQY
TRBV7-9 | ASSLSGAKSYEQY
TRBV4-1 | ASSPQANTEAF
TRBV28 | ASSSPNTGGPQH
TRBV9 | ASSVGNSGGNTGELF
TRBV24-1 | ATSDFGLAGYNEQF
TRBV7-2 | ASSFRQTQETQY
TRBV4-1 | ASSPYPTGTGEISGNTIY
TRBV9 | ASSVMGGPWNEQF
TRBV4-1 | ASSRAGGSYEQY
TRBV10-3 | AISEPPGLAGSYEQY
TRBV5-4 | ASSFSGLASSYNEQF
TRBV6-5 | ASSYKSSNYGYT
TRBV7-2 | ASSLLAGSYEQY
TRBV3-1/TRBV3-2 | ASRTVNTGELF
TRBV27 | ASSERTGGGYGYT
TRBV5-6 | ASSFFQTSGSYEQY
TRBV28 | ASSVGTGGEKLF
TRBV2 | ASSTGGGTYNEQF
TRBV28 | ASSQRGQALPNEQF
TRBV4-3 | ASSQEPTGGVYGYT
TRBV19 | ASSIDPGGPGELF
TRBV9 | ASSVAGSRANVLT
TRBV6-5 | ASSPGGRTRGF
TRBV18 | ASSPGQHLSGNTIY